One sample yielded the 14 T cell receptor beta chains listed below, sequenced in a study of tumor-infiltrating lymphocytes in primary liver carcinoma. Joint extraction of RNA and DNA used roughly 19-33 mg of bulk tissue that was unsorted. A constant-region primer served to make TCR beta cDNA from around 500 ng total RNA. Three nested multiplex PCR rounds, a slightly modified ARM-PCR, produced the libraries for TCR beta. The two initial PCR rounds, around 11 cycles each, used TRBV1-TRBV30 forward and C-beta reverse primers. MiXCR was run by TCRdb on the multiplex PCR reads, yielding one entry per CDR3 protein. Among around 60,000 distinct CDR3 sequences, around 64% were seen once, and the ten largest hold around 38%. The specimen was liver tumor tissue from sampling region 4. Subset: tumor region T4, right-lateral pole. These receptors all stem from a man aged 40-49 years with primary liver carcinoma and hepatitis B virus infection.

The rearrangement uses TRBV6-1 and TRBJ2-5, with D tentatively TRBD2 (7 bases). V lost 3 bases, J lost 7 bases, and 12 bases lay in between. This CDR3 region has 13 residues. From germline, CDR1 is MNHNS and CDR2 SASEGT. This chain's CDR3 is CASSDGGRGTQYF. CDR3 coding DNA: TGTGCCAGCAGTGACGGGGGGCGAGGGACCCAGTACTTC.

Regarding this clonotype: At one end the junction does not follow the germline gene, possibly because of a read error. The V call is TRBV7-8, the J call TRBJ2-7; TRBD2 aligns across 8 bases. Germline assignment: CDR1 SGHVS and CDR2 FQNEAQ. The CDR3 spans 15 residues. The CDR3 reads CVSSVTSGARSEQYF. The CDR3 DNA reads TGTGTCAGCAGCGTAACTAGCGGAGCTAGGTCCGAGCAGTATTTC.

This clonotype was counted between two and nine times. A single base separates this from a much larger clone, so it may be a read error. The V call is TRBV4-1, the J call TRBJ2-1; D unresolved. Germline CDR1 and CDR2: MGHRA and YSYEKL. Trimming removed 2 bases from V and 9 bases from J, with 14 bases in between. This CDR3 has 14 residues. The CDR3 DNA follows: TGCGCCAGCAGCCAAAGGGTTGGCATTGGTGAGCAGTTCTTC. This translates into CASSQRVGIGEQFF.

The V and J genes are TRBV18 and TRBJ2-7; D remains ambiguous. CDR1 KGHSH and CDR2 LQKENI come from the germline V gene. V gave up 1 base and J gave up 6 bases, with 13 bases separating them. The CDR3 contains 14 residues. CDR3 coding DNA: TGTGCCAGCTCACCACAGGTTTCTCGAAGCGAGCAGTACTTC. Protein product: CASSPQVSRSEQYF.

The rearrangement links TRBV6-5 to TRBJ1-6; D is possibly TRBD1 (5 bases). Trimming cost V 2 bases and J 6 bases, with 8 bases left between them. CDR1 and CDR2 (germline): MNHEY, SVGAGI. The CDR3 sequence is 14 residues long. The CDR3 protein is CASSYGGINSPLHF. DNA of the CDR3: TGTGCCAGCAGTTACGGGGGTATTAATTCACCCCTCCACTTT.

For this clonotype: At one boundary the junction diverges from the germline segment, which might be a read error. The chain joins TRBV29-1 to TRBJ1-1; 7 bases map to TRBD1. The length of the CDR3 is 13 residues. Germline V gene data show CDR1 as SQVTM and CDR2 as ANQGSEA. The CDR3 sequence: CSVDRIGGSEAFF. The CDR3 DNA is TGCAGTGTTGACCGGATAGGGGGCTCTGAAGCTTTCTTT.

CDR3 sequence: CASSQRLTGVADTQYF. Here the CDR3 DNA reads TGTGCCAGCAGCCAAAGACTAACGGGAGTGGCAGATACGCAGTATTTT. V and J are TRBV11-2 and TRBJ2-3, with D possibly being TRBD2 (6 bases). The V end was cut by 5 bases, the J end by 4 bases, with 19 bases between. The CDR3 runs 16 residues. The germline V gene encodes CDR1 SGHAT and CDR2 FQNNGV.

The CDR3 sequence: CASKRTMNDQPQHF. CDR3 DNA: TGTGCCAGCAAGAGGACAATGAACGATCAGCCCCAGCATTTT. This chain connects TRBV6-2 or TRBV6-3 to TRBJ1-5, with a weak D call TRBD1 (5 bases). The germline V gene encodes CDR1 MNHEY and CDR2 SVGEGT. Trimming cost V 7 bases and J 5 bases, with 15 bases left between them. The CDR3 contains 14 residues.

This clonotype was seen a few times. This chain joins TRBV6-5 and TRBJ2-3; 9 bases agree with TRBD2. Germline lookup yields CDR1 MNHEY and CDR2 SVGAGI. The CDR3 loop spans 16 amino acids. The junction had 13 bases not matched to a gene; V was cut back by 7 bases and J by 5 bases. CDR3 sequence: CASNPSWAGGGDTQYF. CDR3 coding DNA: TGTGCCAGCAATCCATCTTGGGCGGGAGGGGGAGATACGCAGTATTTT.

This clonotype has a single count. A much larger clone sits a single nucleotide away, making a read error possible. The chain uses TRBV29-1 and TRBJ2-3; the D gene is possibly TRBD2 (6 bases). The germline V and J ends were trimmed by 8 bases and 5 bases, with 20 bases remaining between them. The CDR3 has 14 amino acids. Germline V CDR1 and CDR2: SQVTM, ANQGSEA. CDR3 DNA sequence: TGCAGCATTGGAGCGGTGGGAGCGGGAGATACGCAGTATTTT. Translation gives CSIGAVGAGDTQYF.

Of note for this clonotype: This may be a read error, as it is one base from a much larger clone. This chain joins TRBV28 and TRBJ2-7; 7 bases fit TRBD2. The CDR3 totals 20 residues. The V gene end was trimmed by 4 bases and the J gene end by 2 bases; junction bases not matched to a gene: 23. The germline gives CDR1 MDHEN, CDR2 SYDVKM. The CDR3 DNA is TGTGCCAGCAGTTCGACGACTGGCGGGAGTCCCCCAGGCCGCCCCTACGAGCAGTACTTC. It specifies CASSSTTGGSPPGRPYEQYF. Full variable domain (rest looked up from reference TRBV28 and TRBJ2-7): DVKVTQSSRYLVKRTGEKVFLECVQDMDHENMFWYRQDPGLGLRLIYFSYDVKMKEKGDIPEGYSVSREKKERFSLILESASTNQTSMYLCASSSTTGGSPPGRPYEQYFGPGTRLTVT.

This clonotype was counted at least ten times. The rearrangement uses TRBV12-3 or TRBV12-4 and TRBJ2-3; no firm D call. V was pared by 5 bases and J by 5 bases, with 11 bases between. CDR3 length: 13 amino acids. The chain's CDR3 is CASSPLWGDTQYF. The CDR3 DNA is TGTGCCAGCAGTCCACTTTGGGGAGATACGCAGTATTTT.

This rearrangement joins TRBV29-1 to TRBJ2-7; D gene uncertain. The CDR3 runs 12 residues. Germline CDR1 reads SQVTM; CDR2 reads ANQGSEA. V gave up 4 bases and J gave up 13 bases, with 20 bases separating them. Here the CDR3 DNA reads TGCAGCGTTGGTCTCTATTCCTACGGGCAATACTTC. This sequence encodes CSVGLYSYGQYF.

This clonotype was recorded at least ten times. The chain couples TRBV2 to TRBJ2-7; possibly TRBD2 for D (6 bases). Germline CDR1 is SNHLY and CDR2 is FYNNEI. The CDR3 runs 13 residues. V dropped 6 bases and J dropped 2 bases, with 11 bases sitting between them. As DNA, the CDR3 is TGTGCCAGCAGGCGGGGAGAACCCTACGAGCAGTACTTC. The encoded protein is CASRRGEPYEQYF.